The 14 T cell receptor beta chains given below trace back to one sample, sequenced in a study of cytomegalovirus exposure and HLA in healthy donors. PCR employed 60 Vbeta and 13 Jbeta primers. Sequenced by immunoSEQ multiplex PCR; TCRdb stores in-frame clones only, minus some. This sample carries some 76,000 clones, 86% of them seen once, and the ten largest clones take 2%. The sample comprised PBMCs. The receptors derive from a woman aged 25-40 years in good health and CMV-seronegative.

The chain is built from TRBV5-1 and TRBJ2-3, with TRBD2 as a possible D gene (6 bases). The CDR3 spans 12 residues. The V gene's germline CDR1 is SGHRS and CDR2 YFSETQ. V lost 7 bases to trimming and J lost 10 bases, with 16 bases between them. CDR3 bases: TGCGCCAGCGGCCCCTCGGGGGAAGCGCAGTATTTT. It codes for CASGPSGEAQYF.

V and J are TRBV7-3 and TRBJ1-3; no firm D call. Germline-derived CDR1 and CDR2 are SGHTA and FQGTGA. Deletions cut 6 bases from V and 0 bases from J, with 12 bases between. This CDR3 is 15 amino acids long. CDR3 nucleotide sequence: TGTGCCAGCAGACCAGACGGGAACTCTGGAAACACCATATATTTT. This encodes CASRPDGNSGNTIYF. The variable domain in full, with the rest retrieved from reference TRBV7-3 and TRBJ1-3, is GAGVSQTPSNKVTEKGKYVELRCDPISGHTALYWYRQSLGQGPEFLIYFQGTGAADDSGLPNDRFFAVRPEGSVSTLKIQRTERGDSAVYLCASRPDGNSGNTIYFGEGSWLTVV.

The chain uses TRBV19 and TRBJ2-1, with 8 bases identical to TRBD2. CDR3 length: 16 residues. V gave up 3 bases and J gave up 3 bases; unmatched junction bases: 7. From germline, CDR1 is LNHDA and CDR2 SQIVND (reference sequence). The CDR3 DNA reads TGTGCCAGTAGTATCAGGGTAGCGGGACTCTACAATGAGCAGTTCTTC. Translating it yields CASSIRVAGLYNEQFF.

The chain has TRBV7-2 and TRBJ1-2, with D unclear. Germline V gene data show CDR1 as SGHTA and CDR2 as FQGNSA. This CDR3 has 15 amino acids. Trimming took off 5 bases at V and 2 bases at J, with 15 bases between the two ends. The CDR3 is CASSRRVSFNYGYTF. CDR3 bases: TGTGCCAGCAGCCGGCGGGTTAGCTTCAACTATGGCTACACCTTC.

The chain has TRBV15 and TRBJ2-3; D remains unclear. Looked up from germline, CDR1 is LNHNV and CDR2 is YYDKDF (reference sequence). The V end lost 1 base, the J end lost 0 bases, and 8 bases lay between the germline ends. The CDR3 totals 15 residues. CDR3 protein: CATSRVLSSTDTQYF. The CDR3 DNA is TGTGCCACCAGCAGAGTTCTCTCGAGCACAGATACGCAGTATTTT.

The sample holds a few counts of this clone. An end of the junction does not agree with germline; a read error may underlie this. V and J are TRBV7-7 and TRBJ2-2; 10 bases align to TRBD2. Germline-derived CDR1 and CDR2 are SSHAT and FNYEAQ (reference sequence). The CDR3 consists of 16 residues. The DNA for the CDR3 is TGTGCTAGCAGCTTAGGAACTAGCGGGATCGCCGGGGAGCTGTTTTTT. Translating it yields CASSLGTSGIAGELFF.

The genes are TRBV11-3 and TRBJ1-2; 9 bases are a match to TRBD1. The CDR3 consists of 15 residues. J gave up 4 bases and V 1 base, and 4 bases lay outside the gene matches. CDR1 and CDR2 (germline): SGHNT, YENEEA. CDR3 sequence reads: CASSLGGGQGYGYTF. CDR3 DNA sequence: TGTGCCAGCAGCTTAGGGGGGGGACAGGGCTATGGCTACACCTTC.

V gene TRBV5-4 combines with J gene TRBJ2-1; 7 nucleotides match TRBD2. Germline loops: CDR1 SGHNT, CDR2 YYREEE (reference sequence). The CDR3 runs to 15 residues. With 1 base clipped from V and 6 bases from J, the junction kept 7 bases outside the gene matches. As DNA, the CDR3 is TGTGCCAGCAGCTTGAGGCTAGCGGACATCAATGAGCAGTTCTTC. Amino acid sequence: CASSLRLADINEQFF.

This clone was seen only a few times. The rearrangement links TRBV4-2 to TRBJ1-2, with D unresolved. V lost 1 base and J 5 bases, leaving 14 bases between the germline ends. The germline V gene encodes CDR1 LGHNA and CDR2 YNFKEQ. CDR3 size: 15 residues. The CDR3 loop is CASSQVMSLQYGYTF. The CDR3 bases are TGTGCCAGCAGCCAAGTGATGTCACTCCAATATGGCTACACCTTC.

This chain connects TRBV30 to TRBJ1-1; the D is unclear. The CDR3 is 11 residues long. CDR1 and CDR2 (germline): GTSNPN, SVGIG (reference sequence). The V and J ends lost 5 bases and 10 bases respectively, with 14 bases between them. The CDR3: CAWEDSRTAFF. The CDR3 DNA sequence: TGTGCCTGGGAGGACTCAAGGACAGCTTTCTTT.

This clone was seen a handful of times. The genes are TRBV6-4 and TRBJ2-2, with 7 bases aligning to TRBD2. Germline CDR1 reads MRHNA; CDR2 reads SNTAGT. V shed 4 bases, J shed 4 bases, and the junction held 15 bases outside the gene matches. This CDR3 is built from 18 residues. For the CDR3, the DNA is TGTGCCAGCAGTGGCCTTACCCGGGACTGGGAGGGCACCGGGGAGCTGTTTTTT. Translation: CASSGLTRDWEGTGELFF.

The rearrangement links TRBV4-1 to TRBJ1-4; 9 bases are a match to TRBD1. Germline trimming cut 3 bases from V and 7 bases from J; bases unmatched to any gene: 6. Germline V gene sequence: CDR1 MGHRA, CDR2 YSYEKL. This CDR3 contains 15 residues. The CDR3 DNA is TGCGCCAGCAGCCAGCCGGGACAGGGAACTGAAAAACTGTTTTTT. This codes for CASSQPGQGTEKLFF.

The V and J genes are TRBV5-1 and TRBJ2-1; 7 bases line up with TRBD2. The V segment lost 6 bases and the J segment 0 bases; nucleotides outside the gene matches: 6. Germline values: CDR1 SGHRS, CDR2 YFSETQ. The CDR3 extends over 15 amino acids. CDR3 protein: CASTPSGSSYNEQFF. For the CDR3, the DNA is TGCGCCAGCACCCCTAGCGGTAGCTCCTACAATGAGCAGTTCTTC.

This clone is labeled as medium-sized. The rearrangement links TRBV5-6 to TRBJ1-4, with TRBD1 identical over 7 bases. The CDR3 is made up of 18 amino acids. The germline CDR1 and CDR2 sequences are SGHDT and YYEEEE. J lost 6 bases, V lost 2 bases, and 16 bases had no gene match. CDR3 sequence (DNA): TGTGCCAGCAGCTTTCGCGCCGGGACAGCGGGTTATGATGAAAAACTGTTTTTT. Translation gives CASSFRAGTAGYDEKLFF.